This is a list of T cell receptor beta chains from one sample in a study of blood T cell repertoires in COVID-19. Sequencing was performed with immunoSEQ multiplex PCR; in TCRdb, only in-frame clones are kept and a portion is missing. Among roughly 350,000 clones listed, about 92% were seen once. Material: PBMCs or T cells enriched from blood (not recorded which). The source of these receptors is a woman in her thirties who had recovered from COVID-19. CDR3s include the opening cysteine and the closing phenylalanine or tryptophan. D genes are given only for firm matches.

TRBV19	NA	TRBJ2-7	TGTGCCAGTAGTATATCTTGGCAGAACGAGCAGTACTTC	CASSISWQNEQYF
TRBV28	NA	TRBJ1-2	TGTGCCAGCAGTTTCGGTAGGGGTTCCTTCTATGGCTACACCTTC	CASSFGRGSFYGYTF
TRBV20-1	TRBD2	TRBJ2-7	TGCAGTGCTAGTCATCGGGGGGGCTCTGACGAGCAGTACTTC	CSASHRGGSDEQYF
TRBV19	NA	TRBJ1-3	TGTGCCAGTAGTAGCCGAAGGACAGCCTCTGGAAACACCATATATTTT	CASSSRRTASGNTIYF
TRBV3-1/TRBV3-2	NA	TRBJ1-3	TGTGCCAGCAGCCAAGATATGGGGGCAGTCTCTGGAAACACCATATATTTT	CASSQDMGAVSGNTIYF
TRBV4-2	NA	TRBJ2-7	TGTGCCAGCAGCCCCTCAGGTCCAGGCGAGCAGTACTTC	CASSPSGPGEQYF
TRBV3-1/TRBV3-2	NA	TRBJ1-3	TGTGCCAGCAGCCAAGATGTACTTTCTGGAAACACCATATATTTT	CASSQDVLSGNTIYF
TRBV9	NA	TRBJ2-2	TGTGCCAGCAGCTACGACAGATTGACCGGGGAGCTGTTTTTT	CASSYDRLTGELFF
TRBV5-1	TRBD2	TRBJ2-5	TGCGCCAGCAGCTTGTCTAGCGGGGCCGGCCGGGAGACCCAGTACTTC	CASSLSSGAGRETQYF
TRBV24-1	NA	TRBJ2-1	TGTGCCACCAGTGATTTTAACCGTGGAGGTGAGCAGTTCTTC	CATSDFNRGGEQFF
TRBV2	TRBD1	TRBJ1-2	TGTGCCAGCAGTGAAGCCGCGGGACAGGGTATCGGCTACACCTTC	CASSEAAGQGIGYTF
TRBV7-9	NA	TRBJ1-4	TGTGCCAGCAGTACTGCGGGGGAACTGTTTTTT	CASSTAGELFF
TRBV19	NA	TRBJ2-7	TGTGCCAGTAGTATTATGGCCGGGGGTTCCTACGAGCAGTACTTC	CASSIMAGGSYEQYF
TRBV7-2	NA	TRBJ2-7	TGTGCCAGCAGCTTAGGACTGACGGTCGTAGTCTACGAGCAGTACTTC	CASSLGLTVVVYEQYF